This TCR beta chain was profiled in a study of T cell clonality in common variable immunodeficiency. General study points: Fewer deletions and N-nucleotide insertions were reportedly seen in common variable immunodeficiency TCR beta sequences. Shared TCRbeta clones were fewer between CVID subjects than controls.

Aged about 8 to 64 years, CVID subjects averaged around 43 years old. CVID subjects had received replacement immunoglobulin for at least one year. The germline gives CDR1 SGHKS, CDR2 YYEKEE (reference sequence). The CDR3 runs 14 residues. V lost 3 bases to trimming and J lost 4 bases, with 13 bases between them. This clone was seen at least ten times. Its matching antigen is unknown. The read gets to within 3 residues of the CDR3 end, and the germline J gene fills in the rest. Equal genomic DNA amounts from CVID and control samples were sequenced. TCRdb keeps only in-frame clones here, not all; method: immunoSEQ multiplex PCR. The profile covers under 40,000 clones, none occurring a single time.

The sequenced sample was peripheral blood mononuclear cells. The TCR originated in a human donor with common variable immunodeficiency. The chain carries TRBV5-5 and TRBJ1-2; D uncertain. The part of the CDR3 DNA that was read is TGTGCCAGCAGCTCAGGCCCCGTGGTCTATGGC. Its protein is CASSSGPVVYG. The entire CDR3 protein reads CASSSGPVVYGYTF.